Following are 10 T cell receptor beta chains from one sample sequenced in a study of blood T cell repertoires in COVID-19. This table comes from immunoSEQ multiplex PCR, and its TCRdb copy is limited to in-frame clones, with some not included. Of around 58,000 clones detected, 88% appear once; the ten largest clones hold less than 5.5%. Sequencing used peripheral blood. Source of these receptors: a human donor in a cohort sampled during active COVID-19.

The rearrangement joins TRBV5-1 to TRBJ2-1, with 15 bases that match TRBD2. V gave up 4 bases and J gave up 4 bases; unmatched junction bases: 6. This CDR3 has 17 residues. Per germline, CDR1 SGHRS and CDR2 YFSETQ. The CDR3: CASSDGTSGRWYNEQFF. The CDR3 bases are TGCGCCAGCAGCGACGGGACTAGCGGGAGGTGGTACAATGAGCAGTTCTTC.

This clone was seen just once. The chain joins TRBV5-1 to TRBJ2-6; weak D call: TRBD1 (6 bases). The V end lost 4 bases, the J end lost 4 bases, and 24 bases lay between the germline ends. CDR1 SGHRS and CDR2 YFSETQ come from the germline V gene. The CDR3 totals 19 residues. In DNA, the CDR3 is TGCGCCAGCAGCCGCGGGCAGGGGCCCAGGACCCTCGGGGCCAACGTCCTGACTTTC. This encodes CASSRGQGPRTLGANVLTF.

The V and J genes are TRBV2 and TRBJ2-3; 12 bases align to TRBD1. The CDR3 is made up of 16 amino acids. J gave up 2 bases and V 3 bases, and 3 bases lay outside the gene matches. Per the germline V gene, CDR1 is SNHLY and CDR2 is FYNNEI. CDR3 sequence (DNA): TGTGCCAGCAGTGACGGGACAGGGGGCCTCACAGATACGCAGTATTTT. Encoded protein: CASSDGTGGLTDTQYF. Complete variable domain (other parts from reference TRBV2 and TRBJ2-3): EPEVTQTPSHQVTQMGQEVILRCVPISNHLYFYWYRQILGQKVEFLVSFYNNEISEKSEIFDDQFSVERPDGSNFTLKIRSTKLEDSAMYFCASSDGTGGLTDTQYFGPGTRLTVL.

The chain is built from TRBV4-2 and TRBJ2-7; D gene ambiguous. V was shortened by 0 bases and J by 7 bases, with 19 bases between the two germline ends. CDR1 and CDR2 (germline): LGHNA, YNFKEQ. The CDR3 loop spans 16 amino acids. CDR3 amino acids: CASSQEPPNTPGEQYF. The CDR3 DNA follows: TGTGCCAGCAGCCAAGAACCACCAAACACTCCGGGTGAGCAGTACTTC.

CDR3 residues: CASGLVSTGELFF. The CDR3 nucleotides are TGTGCCAGCGGACTCGTGTCGACGGGGGAGCTGTTTTTT. The rearrangement links TRBV14 to TRBJ2-2, with D maybe TRBD2 (5 bases). Germline V lookup: CDR1 SGHDN, CDR2 FVKESK. V was cut by 8 bases and J by 8 bases, with 15 bases left in between. The CDR3 sequence is 13 residues long.

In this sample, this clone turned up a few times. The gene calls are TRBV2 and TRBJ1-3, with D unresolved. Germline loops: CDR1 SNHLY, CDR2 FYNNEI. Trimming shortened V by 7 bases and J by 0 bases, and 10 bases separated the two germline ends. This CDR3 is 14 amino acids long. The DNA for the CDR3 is TGTGCCAGCATCCGGGAGTTCTCTGGAAACACCATATATTTT. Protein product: CASIREFSGNTIYF. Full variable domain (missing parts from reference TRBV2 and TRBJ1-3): EPEVTQTPSHQVTQMGQEVILRCVPISNHLYFYWYRQILGQKVEFLVSFYNNEISEKSEIFDDQFSVERPDGSNFTLKIRSTKLEDSAMYFCASIREFSGNTIYFGEGSWLTVV.

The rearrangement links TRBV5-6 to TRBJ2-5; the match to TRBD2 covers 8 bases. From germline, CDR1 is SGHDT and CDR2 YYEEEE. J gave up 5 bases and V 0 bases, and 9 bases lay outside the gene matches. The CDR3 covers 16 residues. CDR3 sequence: CASSLVRIAGKETQYF. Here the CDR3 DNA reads TGTGCCAGCAGCTTGGTGCGAATAGCGGGAAAGGAGACCCAGTACTTC.

This CDR3 reads CASSLWGTSGVYNEQFF. The CDR3 bases are TGTGCCAGCAGCTTATGGGGGACTAGCGGGGTCTACAATGAGCAGTTCTTC. The chain carries TRBV7-9 and TRBJ2-1, with TRBD2 matching 13 bases. V shed 2 bases and J 3 bases; nucleotides not matched to a gene: 4. The CDR3 sequence is 17 residues long. Looked up from germline, CDR1 is SEHNR and CDR2 is FQNEAQ (reference sequence). The full variable domain, in which reference TRBV7-9 and TRBJ2-1 provide the parts outside the CDR3, is DTGVSQNPRHKITKRGQNVTFRCDPISEHNRLYWYRQTLGQGPEFLTYFQNEAQLEKSRLLSDRFSAERPKGSFSTLEIQRTEQGDSAMYLCASSLWGTSGVYNEQFFGPGTRLTVL.

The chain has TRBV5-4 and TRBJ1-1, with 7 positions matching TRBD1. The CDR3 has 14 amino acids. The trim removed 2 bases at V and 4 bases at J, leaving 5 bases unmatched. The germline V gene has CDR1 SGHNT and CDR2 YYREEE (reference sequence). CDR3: CASSLGQEGTEAFF. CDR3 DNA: TGTGCCAGCAGCTTAGGACAGGAGGGCACTGAAGCTTTCTTT.

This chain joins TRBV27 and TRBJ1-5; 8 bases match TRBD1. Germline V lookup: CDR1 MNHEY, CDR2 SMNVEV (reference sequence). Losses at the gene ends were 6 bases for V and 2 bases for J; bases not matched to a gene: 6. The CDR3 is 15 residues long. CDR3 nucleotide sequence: TGTGCCAGCAGCGGCACAGGGGGAGGCAATCAGCCCCAGCATTTT. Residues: CASSGTGGGNQPQHF.